The present T cell receptor beta chain was sequenced within a study of blood T cell repertoires in COVID-19. Across the study: Whether acute or convalescent, the COVID-19 samples came from the United States, Italy and Spain. T cells, B-cell-depleted T cells, or PBMCs supplied cDNA or gDNA.

Under the authors' procedure: The assay estimated nucleated cells by amplifying reference gene primers. Profiled with immunoSEQ multiplex PCR; TCRdb holds only in-frame clones, not every one. Clone size and V and J calls were adopted from that table, with D and trimming inferred from the DNA. The sample shows under 300,000 clones, 70% to 85% of them seen only once. Trimming cost V 5 bases and J 12 bases, with 14 bases left between them. The CDR3 runs 11 residues. The germline gives CDR1 SGHVS, CDR2 FNYEAQ. This TCR was recovered from a man aged 40-49 years who had recovered from COVID-19. The material sequenced was peripheral blood. The chain has TRBV7-6 and TRBJ2-7; D is undetermined. As DNA, the CDR3 is TGTGCCAGCAGCACAACAGAACGGCGGTACTTC. The encoded protein is CASSTTERRYF.